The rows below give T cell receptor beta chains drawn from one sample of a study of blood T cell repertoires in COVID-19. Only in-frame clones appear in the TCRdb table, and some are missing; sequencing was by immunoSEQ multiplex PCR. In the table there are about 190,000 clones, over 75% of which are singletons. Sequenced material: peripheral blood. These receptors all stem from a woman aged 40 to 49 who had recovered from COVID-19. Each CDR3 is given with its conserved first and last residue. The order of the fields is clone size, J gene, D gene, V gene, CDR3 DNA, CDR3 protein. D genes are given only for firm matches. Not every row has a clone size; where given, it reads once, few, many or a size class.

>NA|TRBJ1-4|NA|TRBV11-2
TGTGCCAGCAGCTTGGGGGGGACTAATGAAAAACTGTTTTTT
CASSLGGTNEKLFF
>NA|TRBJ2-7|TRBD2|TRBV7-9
TGTGCCAGCAGCTTAGGACTAGCGGGAGGAGGGTACGAGCAGTACTTC
CASSLGLAGGGYEQYF
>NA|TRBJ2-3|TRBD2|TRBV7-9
TGTGCCAGCAGCAGAACCCTAGCGGGAGATACGCAGTATTTT
CASSRTLAGDTQYF
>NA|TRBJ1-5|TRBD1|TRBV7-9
TGTGCCAGCAGCAGGGACAGGGGTGGCAATCAGCCCCAGCATTTT
CASSRDRGGNQPQHF
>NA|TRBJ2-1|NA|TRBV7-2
TGTGCCAGCAGCTTAGTGGAATTCGGCGGGAATGAGCAGTTCTTC
CASSLVEFGGNEQFF
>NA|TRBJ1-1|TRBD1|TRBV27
TGTGCCAGCAGTTTTTTTCGGAGGGACAGACCGGACACTGAAGCTTTCTTT
CASSFFRRDRPDTEAFF
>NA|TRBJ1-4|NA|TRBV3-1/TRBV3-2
TGTGCCAGCAGCTTCTTAGCAACAGGGTATGAAAAACTGTTTTTT
CASSFLATGYEKLFF
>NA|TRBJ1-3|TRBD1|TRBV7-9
TGTGCCAGCAGCTCGAGACAGGGGGAGCCCATTGAGTCTGGAAACACCATATATTTT
CASSSRQGEPIESGNTIYF
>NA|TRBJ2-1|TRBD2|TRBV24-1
TGTGCCACCAGTGCGGGGTGGGCTAGCGGGAGGAGGAATGAGCAGTTCTTC
CATSAGWASGRRNEQFF
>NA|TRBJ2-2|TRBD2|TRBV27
TGTGCCAGCCAGGGACTAGCGGGGACCTACACCGGGGAGCTGTTTTTT
CASQGLAGTYTGELFF
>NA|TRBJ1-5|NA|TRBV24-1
TGTGCCACCAGTGATACCGGCAGGGGTGATCAGCCCCAGCATTTT
CATSDTGRGDQPQHF
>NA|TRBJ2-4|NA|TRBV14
TGTGCCAGCAGCCAAGAATGGGCGCGGGGAACGGCCAAAAACATTCAGTACTTC
CASSQEWARGTAKNIQYF
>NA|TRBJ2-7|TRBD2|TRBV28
TGTGCCAGCAGTCCAACCGTTGCGACTAGCGGGAGCTACGAGCAGTACTTC
CASSPTVATSGSYEQYF
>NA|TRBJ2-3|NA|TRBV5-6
TGTGCCAGCAGCTTGTTGTTAGTGGGCACAGATACGCAGTATTTT
CASSLLLVGTDTQYF
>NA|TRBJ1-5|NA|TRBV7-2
TGTGCCAGCAGCTTAGTTCTCTATAGCAATCAGCCCCAGCATTTT
CASSLVLYSNQPQHF
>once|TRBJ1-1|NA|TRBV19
TGTGCCAGTAGTATAACCGGAGTGAACACTGAAGCTTTCTTT
CASSITGVNTEAFF
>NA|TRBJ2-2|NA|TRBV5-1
TGCGCCAGCAGCCTTACACCCGGGACATTGAACACCGGGGAGCTGTTTTTT
CASSLTPGTLNTGELFF
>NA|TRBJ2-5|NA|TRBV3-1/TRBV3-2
TGTGCCAGCAGCTCGGGGGGCCGCGAGACCCAGTACTTC
CASSSGGRETQYF
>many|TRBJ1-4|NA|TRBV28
TGTGCCACTGGACAGACGATTAATGAAAAACTGTTTTTT
CATGQTINEKLFF
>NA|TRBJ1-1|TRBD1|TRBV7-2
TGTGCCAGCATTCTGGGTACAGGGGGGAACACTGAAGCTTTCTTT
CASILGTGGNTEAFF
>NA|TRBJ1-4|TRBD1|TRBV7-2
TGTGCCAGCAGCTGGGACAGGGGGCTTGAAAAACTGTTTTTT
CASSWDRGLEKLFF
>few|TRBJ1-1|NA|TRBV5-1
TGCGCCAGCTCTTTGGGGAGTACCATGAACACTGAAGCTTTCTTT
CASSLGSTMNTEAFF
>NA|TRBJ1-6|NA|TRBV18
TGTGCCAGCTCACCACAGGGGCCGGATTCACCCCTCCACTTT
CASSPQGPDSPLHF
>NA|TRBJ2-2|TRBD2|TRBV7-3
TGTGCCAGCAGCCAAACACTAGCGGGGGCCACCGGGGAGCTGTTTTTT
CASSQTLAGATGELFF
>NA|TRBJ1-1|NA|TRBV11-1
TGTGCCAGCAGCCAGAGGGCCGGGTTGAACACTGAAGCTTTCTTT
CASSQRAGLNTEAFF
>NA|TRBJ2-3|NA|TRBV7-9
TGTGCCAGCAGCTACGGCGGGAGCACAGATACGCAGTATTTT
CASSYGGSTDTQYF
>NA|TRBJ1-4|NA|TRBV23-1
TGCGCCAGCAGTCAACTGGACAGACATTCCCTCGCTAATGAAAAACTGTTTTTT
CASSQLDRHSLANEKLFF
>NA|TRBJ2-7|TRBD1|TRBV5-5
TGTGCCAGCAGCGCTGGGGACAGGAACTCCTACGAGCAGTACTTC
CASSAGDRNSYEQYF
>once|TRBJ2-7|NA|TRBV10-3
TGTGCCATCAGTGAGTCGACCGGGAGTGGCTCGGTCGAGCAGTACTTC
CAISESTGSGSVEQYF
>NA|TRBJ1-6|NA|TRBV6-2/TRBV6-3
TGTGCCAGCAGTTGGGCAGGGGCGGATTCACCCCTCCACTTT
CASSWAGADSPLHF
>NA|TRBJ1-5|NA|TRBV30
TGTGCCTGGAGTGTCCGGGAGAATCAGCCCCAGCATTTT
CAWSVRENQPQHF
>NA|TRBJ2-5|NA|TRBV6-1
TGTGCCAGCAGTGAAACGGGACAAGAGACCCAGTACTTC
CASSETGQETQYF
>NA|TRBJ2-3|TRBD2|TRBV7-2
TGTGCCAGCAGCTTCGGACTAGCGGGAGTCACAGATACGCAGTATTTT
CASSFGLAGVTDTQYF
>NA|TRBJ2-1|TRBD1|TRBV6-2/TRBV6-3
TGTGCCAGCAGTTACCGACAGGGGGCGCGTGTGAATGAGCAGTTCTTC
CASSYRQGARVNEQFF
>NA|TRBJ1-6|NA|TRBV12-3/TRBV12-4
TGTGCCAGCAGTTTAGACAGGGTTTTCCTCCACTTT
CASSLDRVFLHF
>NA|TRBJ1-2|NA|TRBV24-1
TGTGCCACCAGTGACGACTTGACCTATGGCTACACCTTC
CATSDDLTYGYTF
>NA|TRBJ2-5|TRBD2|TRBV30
TGTGCCTGGAACGGCGGGAGAGAGGAGACCCAGTACTTC
CAWNGGREETQYF
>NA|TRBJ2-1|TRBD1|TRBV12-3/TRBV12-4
TGTGCCAGCAGTTTAACAGGGGGCGCGGTCTTCTTC
CASSLTGGAVFF
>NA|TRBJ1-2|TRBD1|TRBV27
TGTGCCAGCAGTACTGGGACAGGAATCCCAATCTACACCTTC
CASSTGTGIPIYTF
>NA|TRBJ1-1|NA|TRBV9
TGTGCCAGCAGCGTAGGCCCGGTTTCGGTGCGTGAAGCTTTCTTT
CASSVGPVSVREAFF
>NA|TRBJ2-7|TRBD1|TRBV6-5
TGTGCCAGCAGTTACCGCCAGGGGGCCTACGAGCAGTACTTC
CASSYRQGAYEQYF
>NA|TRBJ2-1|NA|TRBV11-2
TGTGCCAGCAGCTTAGAAGGGGCAGGGATGTACAATGAGCAGTTCTTC
CASSLEGAGMYNEQFF
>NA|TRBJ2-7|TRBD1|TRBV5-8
TGTGCCAGCAACTTTGGACAGGGGGCTAACGAGCAGTACTTC
CASNFGQGANEQYF
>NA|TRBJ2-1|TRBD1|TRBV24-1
TGTGCCACCGCGGGACAGGGATTGAATGAGCAGTTCTTC
CATAGQGLNEQFF
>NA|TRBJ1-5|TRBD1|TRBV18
TGTGCCAGCTCACTAGAGGACAGGGATCAGCCCCAGCATTTT
CASSLEDRDQPQHF
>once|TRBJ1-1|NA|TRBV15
TGTGCCACCAGCAGAGGAGGACTGGGTAACACTGAAGCTTTCTTT
CATSRGGLGNTEAFF
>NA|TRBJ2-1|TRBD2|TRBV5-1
TGCGCCAGCAGCCCCACTAGCGGGAGTACCTACAATGAGCAGTTCTTC
CASSPTSGSTYNEQFF
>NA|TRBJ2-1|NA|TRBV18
TGTGCCAGCTCACCACCCAGTCACAATGAGCAGTTCTTC
CASSPPSHNEQFF
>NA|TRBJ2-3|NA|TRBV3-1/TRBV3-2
TGTGCCAGCAGCCCGGGGGTGGGAGTCACAGATACGCAGTATTTT
CASSPGVGVTDTQYF
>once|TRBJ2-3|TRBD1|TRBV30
TGTGCCTGGAGTGAGGGACAGGGGGACACAGATACGCAGTATTTT
CAWSEGQGDTDTQYF